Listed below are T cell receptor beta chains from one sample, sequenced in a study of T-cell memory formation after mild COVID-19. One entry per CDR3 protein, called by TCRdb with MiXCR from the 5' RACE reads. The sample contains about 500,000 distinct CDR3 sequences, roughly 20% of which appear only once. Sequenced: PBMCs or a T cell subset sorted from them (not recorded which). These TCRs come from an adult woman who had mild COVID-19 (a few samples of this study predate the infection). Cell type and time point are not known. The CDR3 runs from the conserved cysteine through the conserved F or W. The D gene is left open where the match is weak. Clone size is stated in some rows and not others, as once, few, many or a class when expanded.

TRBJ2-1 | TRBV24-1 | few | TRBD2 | TGTGCCACCCAACTAGCGGGGGCCTACAATGAGCAGTTCTTC | CATQLAGAYNEQFF
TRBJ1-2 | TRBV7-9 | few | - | TGTGCCAGCAGCTTATATCTCCAGGAGGACGGTGGCTACACCTTC | CASSLYLQEDGGYTF
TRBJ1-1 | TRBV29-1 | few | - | TGCAGCGTTGACAGGGGCGACACTGAAGCTTTCTTT | CSVDRGDTEAFF
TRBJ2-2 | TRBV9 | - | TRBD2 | TGTGCCAGCAGCCTCCTGACTAGCGGGAGACCCGGGGAGCTGTTTTTT | CASSLLTSGRPGELFF
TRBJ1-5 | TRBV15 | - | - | TGTGCCACCAGCAGAGCTAGGGACGGCAATCAGCCCCAGCATTTT | CATSRARDGNQPQHF
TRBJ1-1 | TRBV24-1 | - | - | TGTGCCACCAGTGGCGCGGGATTGAACACTGAAGCTTTCTTT | CATSGAGLNTEAFF
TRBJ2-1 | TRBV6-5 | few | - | TGTGCCACCAAAGATGTTTACAATGAGCAGTTCTTC | CATKDVYNEQFF
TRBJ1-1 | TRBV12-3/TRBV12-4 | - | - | TGTGCCAGCAGTTGGGGGGGGGGAGCTTTCTTT | CASSWGGGAFF
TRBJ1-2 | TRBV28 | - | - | TGTGCCAGCAGTTTACTGGTAGGAGCTAACTATGGCTACACCTTC | CASSLLVGANYGYTF
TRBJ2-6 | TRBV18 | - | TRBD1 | TGTGCCAGCTCACCAAAGACAGGGGAGAGCTCTGGGGCCAACGTCCTGACTTTC | CASSPKTGESSGANVLTF
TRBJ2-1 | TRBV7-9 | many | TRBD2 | TGTGCCAGCAGCTTAATGACTAGCGATGAGCAGTTCTTC | CASSLMTSDEQFF
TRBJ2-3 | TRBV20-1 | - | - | TGCAGTGCCATAGCCTATACAGATACGCAGTATTTT | CSAIAYTDTQYF
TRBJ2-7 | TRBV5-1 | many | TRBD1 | TGCGCCAGCAGCCCCGGCGGACAGGGGGGGGCCTACGAGCAGTACTTC | CASSPGGQGGAYEQYF
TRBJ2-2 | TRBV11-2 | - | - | TGTGCCAGCAGCCGATACGGAGGAAACACCGGGGAGCTGTTTTTT | CASSRYGGNTGELFF
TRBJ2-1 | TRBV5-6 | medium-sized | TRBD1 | TGTGCCAGCAGCCCGCCGGGACAGCACAATGAGCAGTTCTTC | CASSPPGQHNEQFF
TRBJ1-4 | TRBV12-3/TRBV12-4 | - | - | TGTGCCAGCAGTTTAGGGTTCCCTAATGAAAAACTGTTTTTT | CASSLGFPNEKLFF
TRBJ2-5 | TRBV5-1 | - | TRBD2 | TGCGCCAGCAGCCCAGGGACTAAACAAGAGACCCAGTACTTC | CASSPGTKQETQYF
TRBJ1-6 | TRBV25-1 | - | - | TGTGCCAGCAGTGCTATGTTGGATTCACCCCTCCACTTT | CASSAMLDSPLHF
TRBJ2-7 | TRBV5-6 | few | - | TGTGCCAGCAGCTTTCGACCCTCAGTTTGGTACTTC | CASSFRPSVWYF
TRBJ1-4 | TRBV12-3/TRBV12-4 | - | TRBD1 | TGTGCCAGCACAACAGACAGGGGAACTAATGAAAAACTGTTTTTT | CASTTDRGTNEKLFF
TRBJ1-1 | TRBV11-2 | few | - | TGTGCCAGCAGCTTAGTGGCAGGGGTGGTGGGCACTGAAGCTTTCTTT | CASSLVAGVVGTEAFF
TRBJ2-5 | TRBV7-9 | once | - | TGTGCCAGCAGGACACCCATAAAGGGAGAGACCCAGTACTTC | CASRTPIKGETQYF
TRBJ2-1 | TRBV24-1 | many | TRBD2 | TGTGCCACCAGCCCCCCTAGCGGGAGCCATTCCTACAATGAGCAGTTCTTC | CATSPPSGSHSYNEQFF
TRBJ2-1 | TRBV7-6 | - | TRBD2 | TGTGCCAGCAGCATAAGGACTAGCGGGGAGTACAATGAGCAGTTCTTC | CASSIRTSGEYNEQFF